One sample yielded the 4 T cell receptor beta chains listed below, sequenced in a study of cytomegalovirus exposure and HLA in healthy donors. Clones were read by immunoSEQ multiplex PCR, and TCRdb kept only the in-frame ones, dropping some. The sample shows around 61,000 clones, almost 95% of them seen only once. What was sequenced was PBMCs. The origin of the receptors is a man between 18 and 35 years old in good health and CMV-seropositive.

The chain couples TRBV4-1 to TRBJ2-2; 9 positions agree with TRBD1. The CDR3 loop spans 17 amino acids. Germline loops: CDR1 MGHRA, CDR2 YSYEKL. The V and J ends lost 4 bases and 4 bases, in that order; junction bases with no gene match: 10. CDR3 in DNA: TGCGCCAGCAGCCCCTATCCCGGACAGGGGCGCACCGGGGAGCTGTTTTTT. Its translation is CASSPYPGQGRTGELFF.

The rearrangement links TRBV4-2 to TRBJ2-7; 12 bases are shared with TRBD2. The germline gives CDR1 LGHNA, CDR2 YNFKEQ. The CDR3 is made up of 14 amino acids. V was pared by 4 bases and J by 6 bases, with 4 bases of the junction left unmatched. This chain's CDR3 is CASSPSGRAPEQYF. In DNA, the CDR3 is TGTGCCAGCAGCCCTAGCGGGAGGGCCCCCGAGCAGTACTTC.

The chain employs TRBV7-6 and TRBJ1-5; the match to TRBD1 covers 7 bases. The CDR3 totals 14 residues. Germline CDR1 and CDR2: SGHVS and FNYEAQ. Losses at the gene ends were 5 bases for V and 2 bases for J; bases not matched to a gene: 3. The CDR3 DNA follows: TGTGCCAGCAGCGTCGACAGGGGCAATCAGCCCCAGCATTTT. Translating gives CASSVDRGNQPQHF.

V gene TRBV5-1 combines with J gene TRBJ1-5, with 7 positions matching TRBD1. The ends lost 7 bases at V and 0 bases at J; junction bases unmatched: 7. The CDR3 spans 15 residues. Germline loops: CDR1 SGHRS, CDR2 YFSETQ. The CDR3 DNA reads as TGCGCCAGCCGGGACAGACCCTATAGCAATCAGCCCCAGCATTTT. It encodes CASRDRPYSNQPQHF. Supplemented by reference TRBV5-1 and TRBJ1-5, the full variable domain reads KAGVTQTPRYLIKTRGQQVTLSCSPISGHRSVSWYQQTPGQGLQFLFEYFSETQRNKGNFPGRFSGRQFSNSRSEMNVSTLELGDSALYLCASRDRPYSNQPQHFGDGTRLSIL.